The 17 T cell receptor beta chains below all came from one sample that was sequenced in a study of T cell responses to AZD1222 COVID-19 vaccine. Method: immunoSEQ multiplex PCR; TCRdb's copy keeps in-frame clones and lacks some. The table lists about 120,000 clones, 88% of them singletons, with 1.5% to 2% in the top ten. The source was peripheral blood, collected on day 0 of AZD1222 vaccination. The receptors derive from an adult in good health.

The chain carries TRBV6-5 and TRBJ2-7, with D perhaps TRBD2 (6 bases). Germline lookup yields CDR1 MNHEY and CDR2 SVGAGI. The length of the CDR3 is 14 residues. V lost 7 bases, J lost 2 bases, and 15 bases lay in between. Here the CDR3 reads CASTGGTVTYEQYF. In DNA, the CDR3 is TGTGCCAGCACCGGAGGGACCGTGACCTACGAGCAGTACTTC.

CDR3 in amino acids: CASSLAFEQYF. Written as DNA, the CDR3 is TGTGCCAGCAGTCTAGCGTTTGAGCAGTACTTC. The rearrangement links TRBV2 to TRBJ2-7, with TRBD2 as a possible D gene (6 bases). CDR1 and CDR2 (germline): SNHLY, FYNNEI. The CDR3 runs to 11 residues. V lost 5 bases and J 7 bases, leaving 9 bases between the germline ends.

The chain combines TRBV25-1 with TRBJ2-7; D is ambiguous. This CDR3 is built from 11 residues. V gave up 7 bases and J gave up 3 bases, with 7 bases separating them. CDR1 MGHDK and CDR2 SYGVNS come from the germline V gene. This CDR3 is CASTQNYEQYF. CDR3 bases: TGTGCCAGCACACAGAACTACGAGCAGTACTTC.

The V and J genes are TRBV5-1 and TRBJ2-7, with 7 bases aligning to TRBD1. V gave up 4 bases and J gave up 4 bases; unmatched junction bases: 5. The length of the CDR3 is 13 residues. Per the germline V gene, CDR1 is SGHRS and CDR2 is YFSETQ. The CDR3 protein is CASSPGQIYEQYF. The DNA of the CDR3 is TGCGCCAGCAGCCCGGGACAGATTTACGAGCAGTACTTC.

The CDR3 sequence: CASSLESPEAFF. For the CDR3, the DNA is TGTGCCAGCAGCTTAGAATCCCCAGAAGCTTTCTTT. V is TRBV7-9 and J is TRBJ1-1; D is uncertain. CDR1 and CDR2 (germline): SEHNR, FQNEAQ (reference sequence). The ends were cut back, 1 base at V and 8 bases at J, with 8 bases in the middle. The CDR3 runs to 12 residues.

This chain links TRBV24-1 with TRBJ2-1, with D unresolved. This CDR3 comprises 12 residues. Trimming pared 8 bases from V and 6 bases from J, leaving 10 bases between. Germline lookup yields CDR1 KGHDR and CDR2 SFDVKD. CDR3 region: CATKGGPNEQFF. CDR3 DNA sequence: TGTGCCACCAAGGGCGGCCCCAATGAGCAGTTCTTC.

J is TRBJ2-1 and V is TRBV19; 7 bases line up with TRBD2. Germline V gene data show CDR1 as LNHDA and CDR2 as SQIVND (reference sequence). The length of the CDR3 is 15 residues. V dropped 4 bases and J dropped 8; count of bases not matched to a gene: 11. The CDR3 reads CASSREGLVGDEQFF. The CDR3 DNA is TGTGCCAGTAGTAGGGAGGGGCTCGTCGGAGATGAGCAGTTCTTC.

This clone showed up just a few times. This chain links TRBV7-9 with TRBJ1-2; no clear D. The CDR3 consists of 13 residues. The germline gives CDR1 SEHNR, CDR2 FQNEAQ (reference sequence). Trimming removed 4 bases at V and 1 base at J, with 7 bases between. This chain's CDR3 is CASSSDVNYGYTF. CDR3 coding DNA: TGTGCCAGCAGCTCGGACGTTAACTATGGCTACACCTTC.

The chain combines TRBV5-1 with TRBJ1-1; 7 bases agree with TRBD1. V lost 7 bases to trimming and J lost 1 base; unmatched junction nucleotides: 4. This CDR3 has 13 residues. Germline V gene data show CDR1 as SGHRS and CDR2 as YFSETQ. This chain's CDR3 is CASEGQKNTEAFF. The CDR3 nucleotides read TGCGCCAGCGAGGGACAGAAGAACACTGAAGCTTTCTTT.

The gene calls are TRBV28 and TRBJ2-7, with TRBD1 identical over 9 bases. The CDR3 spans 15 residues. CDR1 and CDR2 (germline): MDHEN, SYDVKM. V dropped 5 bases and J dropped 5; count of bases not matched to a gene: 10. In DNA, the CDR3 is TGTGCCAGCAGTCACCCCGGGACAGGGAAGCACGAGCAGTACTTC. Translation gives CASSHPGTGKHEQYF.

The chain carries TRBV28 and TRBJ2-7, with TRBD1 matching 7 bases. V lost 6 bases to trimming and J lost 3 bases; unmatched junction nucleotides: 2. Per germline, CDR1 MDHEN and CDR2 SYDVKM. The CDR3 has 12 residues. The DNA for the CDR3 is TGTGCCAGCAGGTCAGGGGGCTACGAGCAGTACTTC. It yields the protein CASRSGGYEQYF. Using reference TRBV28 and TRBJ2-7 for the parts outside the CDR3, the full variable domain is DVKVTQSSRYLVKRTGEKVFLECVQDMDHENMFWYRQDPGLGLRLIYFSYDVKMKEKGDIPEGYSVSREKKERFSLILESASTNQTSMYLCASRSGGYEQYFGPGTRLTVT.

The chain employs TRBV6-2 or TRBV6-3 and TRBJ2-1; D ambiguous. In germline, CDR1 is MNHEY, CDR2 SVGEGT. V was cut by 2 bases and J by 9 bases, with 11 bases left in between. There are 13 residues in the CDR3. The CDR3 here is CASSYPPWSEQFF. The CDR3 DNA reads TGTGCCAGCAGTTACCCTCCGTGGAGTGAGCAGTTCTTC.

V usage is TRBV7-7 and J usage is TRBJ2-2; D is perhaps TRBD1 or TRBD2 (5 bases each). The CDR3 covers 15 residues. Trimming cost V 3 bases and J 2 bases, with 10 bases left between them. The germline V gene encodes CDR1 SSHAT and CDR2 FNYEAQ (reference sequence). The DNA of the CDR3 is TGTGCCAGCAGCTTGCAGGGACCAAACACCGGGGAGCTGTTTTTT. This codes for CASSLQGPNTGELFF.

The V and J genes are TRBV25-1 and TRBJ2-5; 12 bases agree with TRBD2. The germline V gene has CDR1 MGHDK and CDR2 SYGVNS. V shed 4 bases and J 7 bases; nucleotides not matched to a gene: 7. There are 15 residues in the CDR3. CDR3 DNA: TGTGCCAGCAGTGCCCTAGCGGGAGGGTTGGGGACCCAGTACTTC. It codes for CASSALAGGLGTQYF.

The chain joins TRBV5-6 to TRBJ2-5, with 7 bases that match TRBD1. The ends lost 1 base at V and 1 base at J; junction bases unmatched: 10. Per the germline V gene, CDR1 is SGHDT and CDR2 is YYEEEE. CDR3 length: 17 residues. The CDR3 loop is CASSLKYMTGIQETQYF. The DNA for the CDR3 is TGTGCCAGCAGCTTGAAGTACATGACAGGGATCCAAGAGACCCAGTACTTC.

The CDR3: CASSLAGEGGYTF. The CDR3 DNA reads as TGTGCCAGCAGCTTGGCCGGGGAGGGTGGCTACACCTTC. This chain uses TRBV5-4 with TRBJ1-2, with D unclear. The V end was cut by 0 bases, the J end by 7 bases, with 10 bases between. The V gene's germline CDR1 is SGHNT and CDR2 YYREEE (reference sequence). This CDR3 is built from 13 residues.

Of note for this clone: This same CDR3 is encoded by further DNA sequences in the sample. The chain carries TRBV5-1 and TRBJ1-4, with TRBD1 matching over 9 bases. V was clipped by 0 bases and J by 5 bases; unmatched bases: 2. Germline V gene data show CDR1 as SGHRS and CDR2 as YFSETQ. There are 15 residues in the CDR3. The CDR3 is CASSLGQGGNEKLFF. In nucleotides, the CDR3 is TGCGCCAGCAGCTTGGGACAGGGGGGAAATGAAAAACTGTTTTTT.